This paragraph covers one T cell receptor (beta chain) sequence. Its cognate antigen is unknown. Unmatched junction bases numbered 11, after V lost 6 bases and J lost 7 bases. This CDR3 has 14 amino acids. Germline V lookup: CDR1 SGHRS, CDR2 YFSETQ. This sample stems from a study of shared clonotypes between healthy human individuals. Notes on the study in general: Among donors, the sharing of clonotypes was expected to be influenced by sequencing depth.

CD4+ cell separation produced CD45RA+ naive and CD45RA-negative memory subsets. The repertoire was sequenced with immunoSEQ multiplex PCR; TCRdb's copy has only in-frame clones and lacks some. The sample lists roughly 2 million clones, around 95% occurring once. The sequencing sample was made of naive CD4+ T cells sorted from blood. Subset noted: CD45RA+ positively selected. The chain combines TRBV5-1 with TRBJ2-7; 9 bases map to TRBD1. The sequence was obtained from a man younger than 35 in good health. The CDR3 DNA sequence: TGCGCCAGCACCAACCAGGGGGACAGGGAGGAGCAGTACTTC. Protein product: CASTNQGDREEQYF.